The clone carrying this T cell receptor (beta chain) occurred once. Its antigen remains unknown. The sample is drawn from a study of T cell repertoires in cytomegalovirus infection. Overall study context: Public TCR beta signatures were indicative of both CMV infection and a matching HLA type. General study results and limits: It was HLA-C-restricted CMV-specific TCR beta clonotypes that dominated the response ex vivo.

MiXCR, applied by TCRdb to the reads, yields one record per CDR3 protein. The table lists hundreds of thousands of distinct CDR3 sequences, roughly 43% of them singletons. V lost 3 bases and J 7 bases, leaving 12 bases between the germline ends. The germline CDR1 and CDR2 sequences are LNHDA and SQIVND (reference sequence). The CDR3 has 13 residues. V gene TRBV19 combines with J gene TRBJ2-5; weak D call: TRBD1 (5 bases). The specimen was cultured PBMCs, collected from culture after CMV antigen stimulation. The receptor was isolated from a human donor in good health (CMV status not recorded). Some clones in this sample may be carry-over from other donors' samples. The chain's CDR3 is CASSMGQSATQYF. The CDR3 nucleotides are TGTGCCAGTAGTATGGGGCAGTCAGCGACCCAGTACTTC.